This TCR beta chain was profiled in a study of T cells in Graves' hyperthyroidism and ophthalmopathy (dated by TCRdb to between 2019 and 2020). Context from the whole study: Peripheral blood samples were taken at initial diagnosis, before any treatment was given. For training and testing, the 100 patients in the discovery cohort were randomly divided in a 7:3 ratio. To identify TCR V-J signatures that set the groups apart, the researchers used a discovery cohort of approximately 98 patients, made up of 43 with Graves' ophthalmopathy and 55 to 65 with stable Graves' hyperthyroidism. The study also compared thyroid tissue and blood T-cell repertoires from a handful of Graves' hyperthyroidism patients. Prospective prediction of ophthalmopathy was tested in an independent validation cohort of 18 to 20 hyperthyroidism patients and 17 patients who later progressed to ophthalmopathy. Once sampling was done, hyperthyroidism patients were given methimazole at a starting dose of 30 mg daily, whereas ophthalmopathy patients were given high-dose intravenous methylprednisolone. According to the paper, TCR Vbeta CDR3 sequencing was carried out on 135 peripheral blood samples, which came from more than 40 ophthalmopathy, around 74 hyperthyroidism and about 17 progressor patients. The research as a whole found: In validation, progression to ophthalmopathy was predicted by the model with 55% to 71% sensitivity and roughly 76% specificity, a median of roughly six months before onset. Most expanded thyroid clonotypes (frequency above 0.001) were also detected in blood, suggesting blood repertoires may reflect thyroid immune responses. Sample size was not statistically predetermined, and investigators were not blinded to group allocation. Ophthalmopathy was separated from stable hyperthyroidism by a 13 V-J signature model, with approximately 89% sensitivity and roughly 81% specificity obtained in cross-validation and 80%/75% obtained in testing.

Amplification of TCR beta CDR3 regions was carried out from RNA transcripts. For the first round of RT-PCR on the TCR CDR3, the HTBI primer set was used together with the Qiagen OneStep RT-PCR kit. Libraries were constructed in a second round of multiplex PCR, after which size selection and purification were performed. Libraries were sequenced paired-end with 100 bp reads on an Illumina HiSeq2000. As for the original processing: SOAPnuke was used to process the raw data, throwing out any read that contained adapters or uncalled bases, had a mean Phred below 15, or lacked an exact constant-primer or identifier match. High-quality paired reads were merged with COPE v1.2.5, and unique nucleotide sequences were defined as clonotypes. MiTCR v1.1 was used to align the clonotypes against IMGT TRBV, TRBD and TRBJ reference segments. The analysis included only V-J combinations with a frequency above 0.0001, which together covered over 98% of the repertoires. The TCS score was defined as F50 (clonal expansion) divided by E x V (chaos), with BLOSUM62-based TCRdist calculated between CDR3 peptides within each V-J. Welch's t-statistics and random forest reduced just over 500 V-J features to roughly 13, which were used in a naive Bayes classifier (R e1071). The public reads were reanalyzed by TCRdb: fastp trimming at Q25, MiXCR alignment, in-frame beta chains only. A single entry per CDR3 protein holds the most common genes and DNA from its merged rows. The V and J calls reflect TCRdb's pipeline rather than the authors' work. In all, the sample holds about 500,000 distinct CDR3 sequences, and roughly 16% of those were seen once. Together, the top ten hold over 25% of the sample.

In the ophthalmopathy patients, disease was moderately to severely active, with a Clinical Activity Score of 3 or more, a NOSPECS grade of 4 or more, and a duration of less than 3 months. Exclusion was applied to patients with uncontrolled infections, other autoimmune diseases, pregnancy or lactation. Diagnoses relied on clinical symptoms, serum thyroxine and TRAb, thyroid ultrasound and orbital computed tomography. PBMCs were isolated from 7.5 to 10 ml of fresh peripheral blood by Ficoll-Paque density gradient centrifugation. Total RNA was extracted using Trizol reagent, and RNA quality was assessed on an Agilent 2100 Bioanalyzer. Including the terminal cysteine and phenylalanine, the CDR3 comprises 15 residues. Just the 45-base CDR3 DNA is kept, in frame starting at base 1. Taken from the germline V gene (reference sequence), the CDR1 and CDR2 loops are SGHNT and YYREEE. V is clipped by 4 bases and J by 2 bases, and the sequence between their germline boundaries is 16 bases long.

Only a few counts were recorded for this clonotype. Its antigen specificity is not known. Base qualities are not at hand, and no much larger clone is one base apart. The source is a woman aged 25 to 39 with Graves' ophthalmopathy. The sequenced sample was blood. The rearrangement combines TRBV5-4 with TRBJ2-7, with a tentative D gene TRBD1 over 5 matching bases. The CDR3 amino acid sequence is: CASSLLQQAAYEQYF. The DNA is TGTGCCAGCAGCCTACTGCAACAGGCAGCCTACGAGCAGTACTTC. With the portions outside the CDR3 filled from the reference TRBV5-4 and TRBJ2-7 genes, the complete variable region becomes ETGVTQSPTHLIKTRGQQVTLRCSSQSGHNTVSWYQQALGQGPQFIFQYYREEENGRGNFPPRFSGLQFPNYSSELNVNALELDDSALYLCASSLLQQAAYEQYFGPGTRLTVT.